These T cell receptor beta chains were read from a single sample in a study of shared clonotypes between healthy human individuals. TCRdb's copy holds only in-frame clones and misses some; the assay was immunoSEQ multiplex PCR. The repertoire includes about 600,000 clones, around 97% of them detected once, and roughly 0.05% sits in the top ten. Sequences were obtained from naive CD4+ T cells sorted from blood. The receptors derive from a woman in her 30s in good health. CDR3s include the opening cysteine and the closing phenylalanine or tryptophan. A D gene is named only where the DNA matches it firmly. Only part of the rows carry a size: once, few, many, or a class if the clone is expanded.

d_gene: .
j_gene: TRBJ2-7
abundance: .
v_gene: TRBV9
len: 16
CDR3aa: CASSVAVGASSYEQYF
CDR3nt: TGTGCCAGCAGCGTAGCCGTAGGAGCTTCCTCCTACGAGCAGTACTTC

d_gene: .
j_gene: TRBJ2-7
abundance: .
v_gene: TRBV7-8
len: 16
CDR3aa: CASSSNQDYYSYEQYF
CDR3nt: TGTGCCAGCAGCTCCAACCAGGACTATTACTCCTACGAGCAGTACTTC

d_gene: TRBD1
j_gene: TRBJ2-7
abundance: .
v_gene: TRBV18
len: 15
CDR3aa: CASSPAGGSGYEQYF
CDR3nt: TGTGCCAGCTCACCGGCAGGGGGCTCTGGCTACGAGCAGTACTTC

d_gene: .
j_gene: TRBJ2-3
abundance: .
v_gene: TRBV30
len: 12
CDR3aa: CAWSVGGDTQYF
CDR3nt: TGTGCCTGGAGTGTAGGGGGGGATACGCAGTATTTT

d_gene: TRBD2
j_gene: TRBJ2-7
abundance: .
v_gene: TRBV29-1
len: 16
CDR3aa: CSVEDRGLAGSYEQYF
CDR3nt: TGCAGCGTTGAAGATCGTGGACTAGCGGGATCTTACGAGCAGTACTTC

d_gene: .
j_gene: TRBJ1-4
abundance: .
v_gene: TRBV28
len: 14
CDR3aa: CASSLLTVNEKLFF
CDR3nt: TGTGCCAGCAGTTTATTAACAGTCAATGAAAAACTGTTTTTT

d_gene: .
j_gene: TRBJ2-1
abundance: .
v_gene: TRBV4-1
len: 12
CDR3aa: CASSRGGRAMFF
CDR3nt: TGCGCCAGCAGCCGAGGGGGGCGGGCGATGTTCTTC

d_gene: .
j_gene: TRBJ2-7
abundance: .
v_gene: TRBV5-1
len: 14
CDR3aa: CASSTSTGFYEQYF
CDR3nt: TGCGCCAGCAGCACCTCTACAGGGTTCTACGAGCAGTACTTC

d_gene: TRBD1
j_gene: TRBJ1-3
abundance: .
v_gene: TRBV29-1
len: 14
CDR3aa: CSVERWTGSNTIYF
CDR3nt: TGCAGCGTTGAAAGGTGGACAGGGTCAAACACCATATATTTT

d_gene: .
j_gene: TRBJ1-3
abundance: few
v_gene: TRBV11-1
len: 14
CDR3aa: CASRQSGAGNTIYF
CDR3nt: TGTGCCAGCAGACAATCAGGAGCTGGAAACACCATATATTTT

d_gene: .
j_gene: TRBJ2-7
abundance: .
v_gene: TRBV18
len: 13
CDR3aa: CASSTPRDSEQYF
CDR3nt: TGTGCCAGCTCAACACCCCGGGACTCCGAGCAGTACTTC

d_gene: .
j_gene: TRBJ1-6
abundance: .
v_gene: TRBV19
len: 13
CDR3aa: CASSVAYNSPLHF
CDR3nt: TGTGCCAGTAGTGTGGCCTATAATTCACCCCTCCACTTT

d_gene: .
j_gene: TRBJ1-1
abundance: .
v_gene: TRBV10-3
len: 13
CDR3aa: CAISLELNTEAFF
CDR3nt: TGTGCCATCAGTCTCGAGTTGAACACTGAAGCTTTCTTT

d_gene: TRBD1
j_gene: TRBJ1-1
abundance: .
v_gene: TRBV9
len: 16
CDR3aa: CASTLTPNRGPGEAFF
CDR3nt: TGTGCCAGCACCTTAACCCCGAACAGGGGGCCGGGTGAAGCTTTCTTT

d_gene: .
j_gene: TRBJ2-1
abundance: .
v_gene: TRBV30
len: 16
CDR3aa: CAWDPKEERIYNEQFF
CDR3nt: TGTGCCTGGGACCCTAAGGAAGAGCGGATCTACAATGAGCAGTTCTTC

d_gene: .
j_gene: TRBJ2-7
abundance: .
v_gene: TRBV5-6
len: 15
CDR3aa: CASSFFSSQSYEQYF
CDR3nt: TGTGCCAGCAGCTTTTTTAGTTCACAGTCCTACGAGCAGTACTTC

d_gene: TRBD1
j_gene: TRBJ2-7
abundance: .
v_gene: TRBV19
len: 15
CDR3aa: CASSNSRTGVYEQYF
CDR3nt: TGTGCCAGTAGTAACTCAAGGACAGGGGTCTACGAGCAGTACTTC

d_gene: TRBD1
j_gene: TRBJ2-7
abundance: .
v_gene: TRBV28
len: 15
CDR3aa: CASRTLRDRAYEQYF
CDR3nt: TGTGCCAGTAGAACCTTACGGGACAGAGCCTACGAGCAGTACTTC

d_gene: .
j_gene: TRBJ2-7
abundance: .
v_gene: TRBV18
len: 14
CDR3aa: CASSSQGLPGEQYF
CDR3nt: TGTGCCAGCTCGTCCCAGGGTCTCCCGGGCGAGCAGTACTTC

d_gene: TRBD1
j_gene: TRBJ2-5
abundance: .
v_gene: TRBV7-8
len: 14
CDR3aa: CASRRTGRLETQYF
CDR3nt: TGTGCCAGCAGGCGGACAGGGCGGCTGGAGACCCAGTACTTC

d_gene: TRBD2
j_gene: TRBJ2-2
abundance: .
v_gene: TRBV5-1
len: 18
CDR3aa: CASSLVGPGLAGGGELFF
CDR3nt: TGCGCCAGCAGCCTGGTGGGACCCGGACTAGCGGGAGGCGGGGAGCTGTTTTTT

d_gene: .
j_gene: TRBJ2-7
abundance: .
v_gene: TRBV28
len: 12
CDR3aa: CASSSTYYEQYF
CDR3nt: TGTGCCAGCAGTTCTACGTACTACGAGCAGTACTTC

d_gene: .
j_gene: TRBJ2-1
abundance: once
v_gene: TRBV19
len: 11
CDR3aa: CASTLLGAQFF
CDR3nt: TGTGCCAGTACACTTTTAGGGGCGCAGTTCTTC